Shown below are 19 T cell receptor beta chains from a single sample sequenced in a study of spatial heterogeneity in lung cancer. Overall study results and limits: Tumor mutation count correlated with how many alpha and beta TCRs expanded intratumorally.

The time point here: sample taken at primary tumor resection. A single record per CDR3 protein comes from TCRdb applying MiXCR to the 5' RACE reads. Among 20,000 to 30,000 distinct CDR3 sequences, 8.8% were seen once, and the ten largest hold just under 8%. No antigen is known for these receptors. The sequences come from lung tumor tissue, collected at surgery. These receptors all stem from a male donor with early-stage non-small cell lung cancer.

The chain uses TRBV21-1 and TRBJ2-1; the table's TRBD1 call for D was not verified on the DNA. TRBV21-1 is a known pseudogene. There are 14 residues in the CDR3. The CDR3 is CASSKDRVYNEQFF. The CDR3 coding sequence is TGTGCCAGCAGCAAAGACCGGGTCTACAATGAGCAGTTCTTC.

The chain joins TRBV5-1 to TRBJ2-1; TRBD2 might be the D (6 bases). V lost 5 bases and J lost 4, with 13 bases in between. The CDR3 covers 14 residues. Germline V gene data show CDR1 as SGHRS and CDR2 as YFSETQ. The CDR3 loop is CASRWGEPYNEQFF. DNA of the CDR3: TGCGCCAGCAGATGGGGGGAACCATACAATGAGCAGTTCTTC. Variable domain in full (rest from reference TRBV5-1 and TRBJ2-1): KAGVTQTPRYLIKTRGQQVTLSCSPISGHRSVSWYQQTPGQGLQFLFEYFSETQRNKGNFPGRFSGRQFSNSRSEMNVSTLELGDSALYLCASRWGEPYNEQFFGPGTRLTVL.

Remarks on this clonotype: A much bigger clone sits one base away, suggesting this may be a read error. The chain employs TRBV5-1 and TRBJ1-1; D may be TRBD1 (5 bases). Germline V gene data show CDR1 as SGHRS and CDR2 as YFSETQ. This CDR3 comprises 15 residues. The V end lost 4 bases, the J end lost 2 bases, and 15 bases lay between the germline ends. As DNA, the CDR3 is TGCGCCAGCAGCATGCAGGGAGGCGACAACACTGAAGCTTTCTTT. Translation gives CASSMQGGDNTEAFF. Together with reference TRBV5-1 and TRBJ1-1, the CDR3 gives the full variable domain: KAGVTQTPRYLIKTRGQQVTLSCSPISGHRSVSWYQQTPGQGLQFLFEYFSETQRNKGNFPGRFSGRQFSNSRSEMNVSTLELGDSALYLCASSMQGGDNTEAFFGQGTRLTVV.

In DNA form, the CDR3 reads TGTGCCAGCAGCTTAAGGGGGTTAGCGGAGCAGTTCTTC. This gives the protein CASSLRGLAEQFF. The rearrangement uses TRBV5-4 and TRBJ2-1, with TRBD1 as a possible D gene (6 bases). In germline, CDR1 is SGHNT, CDR2 YYREEE (reference sequence). The CDR3 sequence is 13 residues long. V shed 2 bases and J shed 10 bases, with 13 bases lying between them.

In this sample, this clonotype turned up many times. V usage is TRBV29-1 and J usage is TRBJ2-7; TRBD1 matches at 11 bases. V dropped 6 bases and J dropped 2; count of bases not matched to a gene: 3. CDR3 length: 13 amino acids. Germline values: CDR1 SQVTM, CDR2 ANQGSEA. The CDR3 sequence: CSVRTGGTYEQYF. The CDR3 DNA is TGCAGCGTACGGACAGGGGGCACCTACGAGCAGTACTTC.

The chain joins TRBV9 to TRBJ2-5, with 9 nucleotides matching TRBD2. The length of the CDR3 is 14 residues. Trimming at V came to 4 bases and at J to 2 bases, leaving 3 bases not matched to a gene. From germline, CDR1 is SGDLS and CDR2 YYNGEE. The CDR3 sequence: CASSLTSGQETQYF. The CDR3 DNA reads as TGTGCCAGCAGCTTAACTAGCGGGCAAGAGACCCAGTACTTC.

This clonotype was found many times. This sequence joins TRBV20-1 and TRBJ2-4; the D gene is possibly TRBD2 (6 bases). Between the trimmed V and J ends, which lost 6 bases and 4 bases, there was a span of 13 bases. The CDR3 length is 13 residues. The V gene's germline CDR1 is DFQATT and CDR2 SNEGSKA (reference sequence). The CDR3 here is CSAPMAGKNIQYF. For the CDR3, the DNA is TGCAGTGCCCCCATGGCGGGGAAAAACATTCAGTACTTC.

This chain uses TRBV7-9 with TRBJ1-1; the D gene is possibly TRBD1 (5 bases). The ends were cut back, 2 bases at V and 3 bases at J, with 7 bases in the middle. The germline V gene has CDR1 SEHNR and CDR2 FQNEAQ (reference sequence). This CDR3 region has 13 residues. The CDR3 coding sequence is TGTGCCAGCAGCTTACAGGGTGACACTGAAGCTTTCTTT. Amino acid sequence: CASSLQGDTEAFF.

The gene calls are TRBV4-3 and TRBJ2-7; D is perhaps TRBD2 (5 bases). CDR3 length equals 15 residues. CDR1 LGHNA and CDR2 YSLEER come from the germline V gene. Trimming stripped 1 base from V and 1 base from J, with 11 bases between. The CDR3 region has the DNA TGCGCCAGCAGCCAAGCCACCGGGATTTCCTACGAGCAGTACTTC. Residues: CASSQATGISYEQYF.

The V call is TRBV27, the J call TRBJ2-7; 8 bases fit TRBD1. The CDR3 consists of 15 residues. CDR1 is MNHEY, CDR2 SMNVEV, per germline (reference sequence). V lost 1 base and J lost 6; bases outside the gene matches: 8. In DNA, the CDR3 is TGTGCCAGCAGTTTATACCCCTGGACAGGGAGCGAGCAGTACTTC. Its translation: CASSLYPWTGSEQYF.

The chain uses TRBV14 and TRBJ2-1; no clear D gene. The length of the CDR3 is 14 residues. Germline V gives CDR1 SGHDN, CDR2 FVKESK. Trimming cost V 1 base and J 7 bases, with 11 bases left between them. The CDR3 is CASSQGPAPNEQFF. The CDR3 DNA follows: TGTGCCAGCAGCCAAGGGCCGGCCCCTAATGAGCAGTTCTTC.

The chain carries TRBV27 and TRBJ2-5; D gene ambiguous. The V end lost 5 bases, the J end lost 0 bases, and 4 bases lay between the germline ends. There are 12 residues in the CDR3. CDR1 is MNHEY, CDR2 SMNVEV, per germline (reference sequence). The CDR3 DNA reads as TGTGCCAGCAGTCCGAACCAAGAGACCCAGTACTTC. As protein: CASSPNQETQYF.

The chain has TRBV5-1 and TRBJ2-2; tentatively, D is TRBD2 (7 bases). From germline, CDR1 is SGHRS and CDR2 YFSETQ. CDR3 length: 15 amino acids. V dropped 4 bases and J dropped 4 bases, with 14 bases sitting between them. CDR3 residues: CASSAGAMVTGELFF. The CDR3 nucleotides read TGCGCCAGCAGCGCGGGGGCCATGGTCACCGGGGAGCTGTTTTTT.

This clonotype occurred many times. The chain joins TRBV7-6 to TRBJ2-3, with 10 bases matching TRBD2. V lost 1 base, J lost 4 bases, and 5 bases stayed unmatched. This CDR3 contains 16 residues. CDR1 SGHVS and CDR2 FNYEAQ come from the germline V gene. CDR3 DNA: TGTGCCAGCAGCTTAGACGTCCTAGCGGGAGCAGATACGCAGTATTTT. This translates into CASSLDVLAGADTQYF.

This clonotype was seen at least ten times. The CDR3 spells CASSTSDRVSGYTF. The CDR3 region has the DNA TGCGCCAGCAGCACCTCGGACAGGGTTAGTGGCTACACCTTC. The chain recombines TRBV5-1 with TRBJ1-2; TRBD1 matches 8 bases. Germline lookup yields CDR1 SGHRS and CDR2 YFSETQ. The CDR3 is made up of 14 amino acids. V trimming: 4 bases; J trimming: 7 bases; junction bases outside the gene matches: 9.

In its sample, this clonotype was seen many times. V gene TRBV6-2 or TRBV6-3 combines with J gene TRBJ2-5; D gene uncertain. The CDR3 is 15 residues long. The V gene lost 2 bases and the J gene lost 3 bases, with 13 bases spanning the gap. The V gene's germline CDR1 is MNHEY and CDR2 SVGEGT. This chain's CDR3 is CASSYGLRRKETQYF. CDR3 nucleotides: TGTGCCAGCAGTTACGGCCTCCGGCGGAAAGAGACCCAGTACTTC.

In the case of this clonotype: A read error may be the cause here, since a much bigger clone is one base away. V and J are TRBV6-6 and TRBJ2-7; 14 positions match TRBD2. Germline V lookup: CDR1 MNHNY, CDR2 SVGAGI (reference sequence). The CDR3 is made up of 16 amino acids. The CDR3 here is CASTGLAGDTSYEQHF. CDR3 nucleotides: TGTGCCAGCACGGGACTAGCGGGGGACACCTCCTACGAGCAGCACTTC.

There are a few counts of this clonotype. The CDR3 loop reads CASSFRGVTGELFF. Here the CDR3 DNA reads TGTGCCAGCAGCTTTCGCGGAGTCACCGGGGAGCTGTTTTTT. The V call is TRBV7-2, the J call TRBJ2-2, with no clear D. The germline V gene encodes CDR1 SGHTA and CDR2 FQGNSA. V was trimmed by 3 bases and J by 4 bases, leaving 9 bases between them. The CDR3 spans 14 residues.

In its sample, this clonotype is medium-sized. V usage is TRBV6-5 and J usage is TRBJ1-1; D gene ambiguous. Germline V lookup: CDR1 MNHEY, CDR2 SVGAGI. This CDR3 is built from 12 residues. The V and J ends lost 4 bases and 0 bases respectively, with 3 bases between them. CDR3 region: CASSSMNTEAFF. CDR3 sequence (DNA): TGTGCCAGCAGTTCCATGAACACTGAAGCTTTCTTT.